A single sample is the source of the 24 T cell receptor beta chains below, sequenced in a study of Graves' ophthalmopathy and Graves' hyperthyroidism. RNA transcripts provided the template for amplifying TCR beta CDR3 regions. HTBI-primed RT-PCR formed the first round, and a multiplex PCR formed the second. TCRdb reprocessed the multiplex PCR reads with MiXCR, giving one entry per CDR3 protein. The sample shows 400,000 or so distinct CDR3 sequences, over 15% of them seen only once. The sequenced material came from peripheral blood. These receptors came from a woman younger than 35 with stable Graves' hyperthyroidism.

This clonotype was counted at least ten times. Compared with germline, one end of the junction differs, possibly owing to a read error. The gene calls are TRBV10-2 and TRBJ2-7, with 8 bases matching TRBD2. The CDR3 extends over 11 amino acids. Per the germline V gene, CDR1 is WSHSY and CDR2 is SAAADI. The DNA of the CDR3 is TGCGCCAGTTGGGACGGGGGGGCCCCAAACTTC. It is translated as CASWDGGAPNF.

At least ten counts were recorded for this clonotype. The CDR3 reads CASSLDSASTDTQYF. Here the CDR3 DNA reads TGTGCCAGCAGTTTGGACAGCGCGAGCACAGATACGCAGTATTTT. The chain links TRBV27 to TRBJ2-3, with D maybe TRBD1 (6 bases). The CDR3 has 15 amino acids. Per the germline V gene, CDR1 is MNHEY and CDR2 is SMNVEV (reference sequence). The germline V and J ends were trimmed by 3 bases and 0 bases, with 10 bases remaining between them.

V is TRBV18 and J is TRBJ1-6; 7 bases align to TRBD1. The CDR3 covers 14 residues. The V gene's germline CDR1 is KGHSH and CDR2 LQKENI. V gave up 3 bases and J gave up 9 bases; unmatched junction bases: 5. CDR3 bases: TGTGCCAGCTCACCTGGGGGACAGAGTTCACCCCTCCACTTT. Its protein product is CASSPGGQSSPLHF.

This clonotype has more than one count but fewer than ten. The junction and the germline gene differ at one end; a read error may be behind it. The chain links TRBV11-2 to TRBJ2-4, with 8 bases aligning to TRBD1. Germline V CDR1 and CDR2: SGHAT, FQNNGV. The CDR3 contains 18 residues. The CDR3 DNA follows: TGTGCCAGCAGCTTATCTTACCAGGGGGCGCGTCTAGGAAACATTAAGTACTTC. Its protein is CASSLSYQGARLGNIKYF.

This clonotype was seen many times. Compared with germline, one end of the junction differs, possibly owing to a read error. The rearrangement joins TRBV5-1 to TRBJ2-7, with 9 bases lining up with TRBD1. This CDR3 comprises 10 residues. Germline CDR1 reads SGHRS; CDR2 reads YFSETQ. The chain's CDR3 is CASTQGARHF. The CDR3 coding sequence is TGCGCCAGCACACAGGGGGCACGACACTTC.

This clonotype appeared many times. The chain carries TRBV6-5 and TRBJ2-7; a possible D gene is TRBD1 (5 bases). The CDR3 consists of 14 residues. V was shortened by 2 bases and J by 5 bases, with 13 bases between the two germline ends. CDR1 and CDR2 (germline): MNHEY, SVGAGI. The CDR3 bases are TGTGCCAGCAGTTACCCAGGGAATATCAACGAGCAGTACTTC. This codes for CASSYPGNINEQYF.

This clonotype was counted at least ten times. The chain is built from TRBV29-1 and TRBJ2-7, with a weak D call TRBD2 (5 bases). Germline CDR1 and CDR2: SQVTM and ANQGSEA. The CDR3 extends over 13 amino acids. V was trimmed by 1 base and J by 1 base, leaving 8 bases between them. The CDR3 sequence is CSVEVATSYEQYF. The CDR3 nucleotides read TGCAGCGTTGAAGTAGCGACGTCCTACGAGCAGTACTTC.

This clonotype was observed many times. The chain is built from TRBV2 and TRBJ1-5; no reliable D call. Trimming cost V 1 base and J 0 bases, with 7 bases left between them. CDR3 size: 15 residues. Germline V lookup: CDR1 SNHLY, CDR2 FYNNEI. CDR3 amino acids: CASSEGGNSNQPQHF. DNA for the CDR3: TGTGCCAGCAGTGAAGGTGGGAATAGCAATCAGCCCCAGCATTTT.

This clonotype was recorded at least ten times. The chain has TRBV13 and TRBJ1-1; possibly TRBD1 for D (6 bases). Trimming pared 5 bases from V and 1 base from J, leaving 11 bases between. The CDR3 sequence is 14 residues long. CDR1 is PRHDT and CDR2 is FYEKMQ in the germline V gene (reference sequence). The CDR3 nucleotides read TGTGCCAGCAGCGAGGGACATTCGAACACTGAAGCTTTCTTT. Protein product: CASSEGHSNTEAFF.

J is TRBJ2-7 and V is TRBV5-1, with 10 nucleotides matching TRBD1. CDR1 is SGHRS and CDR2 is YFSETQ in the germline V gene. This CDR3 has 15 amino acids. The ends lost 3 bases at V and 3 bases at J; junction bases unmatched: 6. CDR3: CASSSTTGGGYEQYF. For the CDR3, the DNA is TGCGCCAGCAGCTCAACGACAGGGGGCGGCTACGAGCAGTACTTC.

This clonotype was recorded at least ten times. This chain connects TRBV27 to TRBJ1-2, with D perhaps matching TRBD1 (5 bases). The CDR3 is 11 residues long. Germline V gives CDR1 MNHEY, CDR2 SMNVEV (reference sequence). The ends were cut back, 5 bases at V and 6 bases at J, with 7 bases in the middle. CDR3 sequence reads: CASSGGDGYTF. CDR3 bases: TGTGCCAGCAGTGGGGGGGATGGCTACACCTTC.

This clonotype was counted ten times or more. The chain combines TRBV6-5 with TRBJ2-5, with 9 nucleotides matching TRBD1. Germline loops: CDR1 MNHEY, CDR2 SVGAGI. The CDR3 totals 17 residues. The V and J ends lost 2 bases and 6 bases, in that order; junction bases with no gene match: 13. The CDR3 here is CASSYPGQGKSWQTQYF. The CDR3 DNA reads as TGTGCCAGCAGTTACCCCGGACAGGGGAAAAGTTGGCAGACCCAGTACTTC.

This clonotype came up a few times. In DNA, the CDR3 is TGTGCCAGCAGCCCCAACAAGGAAGCTTTCTTT. This translates into CASSPNKEAFF. The chain combines TRBV28 with TRBJ1-1; D is ambiguous. CDR3 length: 11 amino acids. CDR1 MDHEN and CDR2 SYDVKM come from the germline V gene. Deletions cut 6 bases from V and 8 bases from J, with 10 bases between.

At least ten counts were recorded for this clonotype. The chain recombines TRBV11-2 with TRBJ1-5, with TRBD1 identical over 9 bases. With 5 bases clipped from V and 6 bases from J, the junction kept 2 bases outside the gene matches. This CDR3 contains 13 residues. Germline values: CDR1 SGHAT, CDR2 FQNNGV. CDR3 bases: TGTGCCAGCAGCGGGGACAGGGCTCAGCCCCAGCATTTT. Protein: CASSGDRAQPQHF. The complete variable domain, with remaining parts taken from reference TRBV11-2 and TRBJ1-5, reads EAGVAQSPRYKIIEKRQSVAFWCNPISGHATLYWYQQILGQGPKLLIQFQNNGVVDDSQLPKDRFSAERLKGVDSTLKIQPAKLEDSAVYLCASSGDRAQPQHFGDGTRLSIL.

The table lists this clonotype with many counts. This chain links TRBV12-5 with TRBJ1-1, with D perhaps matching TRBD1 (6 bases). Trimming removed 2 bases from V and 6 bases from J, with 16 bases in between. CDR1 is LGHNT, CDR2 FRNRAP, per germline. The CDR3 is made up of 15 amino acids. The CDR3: CASGLYGRGISEAFF. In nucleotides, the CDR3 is TGTGCTAGTGGTTTGTACGGCAGGGGAATATCTGAAGCTTTCTTT. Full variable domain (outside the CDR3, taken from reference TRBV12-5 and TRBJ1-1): DARVTQTPRHKVTEMGQEVTMRCQPILGHNTVFWYRQTMMQGLELLAYFRNRAPLDDSGMPKDRFSAEMPDATLATLKIQPSEPRDSAVYFCASGLYGRGISEAFFGQGTRLTVV.

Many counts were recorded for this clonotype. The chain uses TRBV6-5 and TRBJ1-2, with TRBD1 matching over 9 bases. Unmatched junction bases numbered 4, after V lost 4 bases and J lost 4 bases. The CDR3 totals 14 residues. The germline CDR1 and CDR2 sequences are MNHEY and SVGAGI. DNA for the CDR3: TGTGCCAGCAGTTGGGGACAGGGAGGCTATGGCTACACCTTC. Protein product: CASSWGQGGYGYTF.

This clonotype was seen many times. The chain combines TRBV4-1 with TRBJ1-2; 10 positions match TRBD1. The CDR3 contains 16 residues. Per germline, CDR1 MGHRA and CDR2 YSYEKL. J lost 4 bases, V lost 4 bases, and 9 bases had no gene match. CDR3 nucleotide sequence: TGCGCCAGCAGCCTGGGACAGGGGTCGACCCCCTATGGCTACACCTTC. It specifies CASSLGQGSTPYGYTF.

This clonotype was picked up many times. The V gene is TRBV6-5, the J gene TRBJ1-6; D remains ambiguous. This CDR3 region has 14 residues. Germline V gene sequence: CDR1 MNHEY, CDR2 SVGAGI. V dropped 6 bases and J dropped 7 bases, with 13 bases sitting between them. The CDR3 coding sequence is TGTGCCAGCAGGCTCGTCGGGCGGAATTCACCCCTCCACTTT. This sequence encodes CASRLVGRNSPLHF.

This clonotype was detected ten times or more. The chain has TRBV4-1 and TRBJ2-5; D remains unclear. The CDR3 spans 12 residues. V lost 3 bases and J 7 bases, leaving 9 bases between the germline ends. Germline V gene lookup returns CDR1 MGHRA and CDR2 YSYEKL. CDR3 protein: CASSQPMGTQYF. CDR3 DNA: TGCGCCAGCAGCCAGCCCATGGGGACCCAGTACTTC.

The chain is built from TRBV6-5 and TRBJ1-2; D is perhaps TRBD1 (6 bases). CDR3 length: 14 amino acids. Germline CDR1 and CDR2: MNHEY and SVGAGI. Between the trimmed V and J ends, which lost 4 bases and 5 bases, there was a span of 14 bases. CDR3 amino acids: CASSSQGKPYGYTF. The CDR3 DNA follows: TGTGCCAGCAGTTCACAGGGAAAGCCTTATGGCTACACCTTC.

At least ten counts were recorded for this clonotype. CDR3 in amino acids: CASSFYGNTEAFF. The CDR3 nucleotides read TGTGCCAGCAGTTTTTATGGAAACACTGAAGCTTTCTTT. This rearrangement joins TRBV27 to TRBJ1-1; D not resolved. This CDR3 has 13 amino acids. The V gene's germline CDR1 is MNHEY and CDR2 SMNVEV (reference sequence). V dropped 3 bases and J dropped 2 bases, with 7 bases sitting between them.

The CDR3 sequence is CASSQDWSGAIPFITNYGYTF. CDR3 coding DNA: TGCGCCAGCAGCCAAGATTGGTCTGGGGCGATCCCTTTCATTACTAACTATGGCTACACCTTC. The rearrangement links TRBV4-1 to TRBJ1-2; the D gene is possibly TRBD1 (5 bases). This CDR3 region has 21 residues. Germline CDR1 MGHRA, CDR2 YSYEKL. V shed 0 bases and J shed 0 bases, with 26 bases lying between them.

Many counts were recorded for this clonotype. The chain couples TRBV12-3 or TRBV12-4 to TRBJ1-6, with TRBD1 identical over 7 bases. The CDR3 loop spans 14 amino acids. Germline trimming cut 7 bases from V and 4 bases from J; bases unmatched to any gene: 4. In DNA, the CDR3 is TGTGCCAGCACCGTGGGACAGTATAATTCACCCCTCCACTTT. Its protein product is CASTVGQYNSPLHF.

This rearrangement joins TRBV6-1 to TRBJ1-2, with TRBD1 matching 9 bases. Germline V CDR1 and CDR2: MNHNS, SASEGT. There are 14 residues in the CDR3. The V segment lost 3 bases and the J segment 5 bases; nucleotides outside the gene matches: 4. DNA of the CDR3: TGTGCCAGCAGTGAGACAGGGGGAAGATATGGCTACACCTTC. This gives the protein CASSETGGRYGYTF.